This T cell receptor beta chain was sequenced in a study of CD4 T cell repertoires in COVID-19. Donors had recovered from mild-to-severe COVID-19. The assay was immunoSEQ multiplex PCR, and TCRdb's table has in-frame clones only and misses some. The sample carries approximately 75,000 clones, 83% recorded once. The sequencing used CD4+ T cells from peripheral blood, collected after recovery from COVID-19. The sequence came from a human donor who had COVID-19.

The CDR3 bases are TGTGCCAGCAGTGAGTTTTGGGGAGGCAGCAATCAGCCCCAGCATTTT. Amino acid sequence: CASSEFWGGSNQPQHF. This chain links TRBV6-1 with TRBJ1-5; D uncertain. Trimming cost V 3 bases and J 1 base, with 13 bases left between them. The CDR3 covers 16 residues. Germline V gives CDR1 MNHNS, CDR2 SASEGT.